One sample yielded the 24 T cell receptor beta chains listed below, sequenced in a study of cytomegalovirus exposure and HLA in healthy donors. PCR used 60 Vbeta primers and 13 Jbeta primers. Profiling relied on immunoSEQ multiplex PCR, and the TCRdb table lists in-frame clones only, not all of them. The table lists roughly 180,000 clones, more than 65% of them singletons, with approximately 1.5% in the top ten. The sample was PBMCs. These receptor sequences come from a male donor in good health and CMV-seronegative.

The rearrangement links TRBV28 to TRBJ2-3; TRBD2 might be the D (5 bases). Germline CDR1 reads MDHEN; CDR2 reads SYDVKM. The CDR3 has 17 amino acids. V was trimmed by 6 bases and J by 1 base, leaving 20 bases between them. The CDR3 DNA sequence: TGTGCCAGCAGCGTATTTTGGCGCACCGGGGGCACAGATACGCAGTATTTT. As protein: CASSVFWRTGGTDTQYF.

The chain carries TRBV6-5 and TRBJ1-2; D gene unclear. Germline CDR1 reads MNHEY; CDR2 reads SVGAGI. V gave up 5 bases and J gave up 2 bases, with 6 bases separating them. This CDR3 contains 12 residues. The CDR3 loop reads CASSRGNYGYTF. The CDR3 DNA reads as TGTGCCAGCAGTCGCGGGAACTATGGCTACACCTTC.

The CDR3 here is CASKDRGNGNTIYF. CDR3 nucleotides: TGTGCCAGTAAGGACAGGGGAAATGGAAACACCATATATTTT. This chain links TRBV19 with TRBJ1-3; the match to TRBD1 covers 9 bases. With V trimmed by 7 bases and J by 3 bases, 4 bases remained unmatched. The CDR3 has 14 residues. CDR1 and CDR2 from the germline V gene are LNHDA and SQIVND (reference sequence).

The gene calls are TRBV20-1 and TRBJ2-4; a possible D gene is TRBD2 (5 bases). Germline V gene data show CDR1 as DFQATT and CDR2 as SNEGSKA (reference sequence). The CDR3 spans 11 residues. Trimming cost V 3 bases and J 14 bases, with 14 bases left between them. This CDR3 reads CSASLHGEKYF. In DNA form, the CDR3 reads TGCAGTGCTAGTTTGCACGGGGAGAAGTACTTC.

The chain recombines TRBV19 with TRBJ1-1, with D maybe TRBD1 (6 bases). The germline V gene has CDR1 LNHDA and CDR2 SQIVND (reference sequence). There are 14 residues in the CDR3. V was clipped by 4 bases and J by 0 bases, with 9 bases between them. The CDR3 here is CASSKTGMNTEAFF. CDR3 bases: TGTGCCAGTAGTAAAACAGGGATGAACACTGAAGCTTTCTTT.

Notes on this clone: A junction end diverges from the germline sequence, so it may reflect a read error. The CDR3 nucleotides are TGTTCCAGCAGCTTAGCGACAGGGACCTACGAGCAGTACTTC. Encoded protein: CSSSLATGTYEQYF. This chain links TRBV7-9 with TRBJ2-7; TRBD1 aligns across 7 bases. From germline, CDR1 is SEHNR and CDR2 FQNEAQ (reference sequence). CDR3 length: 14 residues.

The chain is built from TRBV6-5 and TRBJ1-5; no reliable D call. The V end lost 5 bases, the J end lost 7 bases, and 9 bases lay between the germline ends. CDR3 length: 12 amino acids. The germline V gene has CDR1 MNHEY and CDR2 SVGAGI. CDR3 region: CASSQAHQPQHF. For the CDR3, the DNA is TGTGCCAGCAGTCAAGCCCACCAGCCCCAGCATTTT.

CDR3 region: CASSYRQGNQPQHF. The CDR3 DNA follows: TGTGCCAGCAGTTACAGGCAGGGCAATCAGCCCCAGCATTTT. The genes are TRBV6-6 and TRBJ1-5; D uncertain. Germline CDR1 is MNHNY and CDR2 is SVGAGI (reference sequence). The CDR3 loop spans 14 amino acids. V lost 2 bases and J lost 2, with 7 bases in between.

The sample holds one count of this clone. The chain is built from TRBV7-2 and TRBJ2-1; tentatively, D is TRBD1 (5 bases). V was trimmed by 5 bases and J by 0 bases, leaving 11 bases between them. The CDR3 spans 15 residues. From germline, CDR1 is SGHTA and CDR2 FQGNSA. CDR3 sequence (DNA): TGTGCCAGCAGCAAGGGGTATACCTCCTACAATGAGCAGTTCTTC. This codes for CASSKGYTSYNEQFF.

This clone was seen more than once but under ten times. DNA of the CDR3: TGTGCCAGCAGCTTCGACGACGGCTCGGGGACCCAGTACTTC. This gives the protein CASSFDDGSGTQYF. The V gene is TRBV7-8, the J gene TRBJ2-5; D not resolved. This CDR3 region has 14 residues. Germline V gene sequence: CDR1 SGHVS, CDR2 FQNEAQ. Trimming stripped 3 bases from V and 7 bases from J, with 15 bases between.

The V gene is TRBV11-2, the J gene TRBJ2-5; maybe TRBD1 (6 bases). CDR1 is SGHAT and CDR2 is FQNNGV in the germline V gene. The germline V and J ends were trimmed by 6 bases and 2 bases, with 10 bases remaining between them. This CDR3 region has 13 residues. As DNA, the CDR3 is TGTGCCAGCAGTTGGACAGCTCAAGAGACCCAGTACTTC. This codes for CASSWTAQETQYF.

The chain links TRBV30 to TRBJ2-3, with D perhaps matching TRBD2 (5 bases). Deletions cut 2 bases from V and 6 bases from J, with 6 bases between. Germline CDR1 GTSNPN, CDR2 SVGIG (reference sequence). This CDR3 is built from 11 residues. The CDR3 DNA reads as TGTGCCTGGAGTCGAGGGGATACGCAGTATTTT. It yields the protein CAWSRGDTQYF.

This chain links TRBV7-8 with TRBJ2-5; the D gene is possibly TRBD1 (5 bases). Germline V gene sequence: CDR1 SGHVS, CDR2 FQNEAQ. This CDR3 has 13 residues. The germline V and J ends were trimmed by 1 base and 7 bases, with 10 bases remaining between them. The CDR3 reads CASSLGGVRTQYF. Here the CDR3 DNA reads TGTGCCAGCAGCTTAGGGGGCGTTCGGACCCAGTACTTC. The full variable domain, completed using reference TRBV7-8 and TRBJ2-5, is GAGVSQSPRYKVAKRGQDVALRCDPISGHVSLFWYQQALGQGPEFLTYFQNEAQLDKSGLPSDRFFAERPEGSVSTLKIQRTQQEDSAVYLCASSLGGVRTQYFGPGTRLLVL.

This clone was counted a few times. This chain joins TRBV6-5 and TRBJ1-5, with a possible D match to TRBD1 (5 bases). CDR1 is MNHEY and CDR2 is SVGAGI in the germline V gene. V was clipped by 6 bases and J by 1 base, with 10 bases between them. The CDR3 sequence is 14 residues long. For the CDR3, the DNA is TGTGCCAGCAGACCGACAGAAAGCAATCAGCCCCAGCATTTT. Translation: CASRPTESNQPQHF.

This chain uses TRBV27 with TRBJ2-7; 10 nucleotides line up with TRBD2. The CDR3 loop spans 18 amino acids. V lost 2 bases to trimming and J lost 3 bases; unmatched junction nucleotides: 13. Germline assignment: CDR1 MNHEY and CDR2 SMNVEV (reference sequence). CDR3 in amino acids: CASSLHGPRTSGNYEQYF. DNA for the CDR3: TGTGCCAGCAGTTTACACGGCCCGCGGACTAGCGGAAACTACGAGCAGTACTTC.

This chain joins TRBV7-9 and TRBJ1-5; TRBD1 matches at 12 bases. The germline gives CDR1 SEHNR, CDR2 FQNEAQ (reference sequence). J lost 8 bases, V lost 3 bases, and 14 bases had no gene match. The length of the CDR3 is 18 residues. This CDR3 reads CASSFGTGGVSVAEPQHF. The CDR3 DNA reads TGTGCCAGCAGCTTTGGGACAGGGGGCGTCTCGGTGGCTGAGCCCCAGCATTTT.

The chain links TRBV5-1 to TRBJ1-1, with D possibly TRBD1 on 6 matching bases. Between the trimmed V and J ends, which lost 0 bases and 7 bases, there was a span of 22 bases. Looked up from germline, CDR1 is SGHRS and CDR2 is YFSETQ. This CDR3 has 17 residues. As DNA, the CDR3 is TGCGCCAGCAGCTTGGGGTCCGCCACCGGGACACCCTTTGAAGCTTTCTTT. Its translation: CASSLGSATGTPFEAFF. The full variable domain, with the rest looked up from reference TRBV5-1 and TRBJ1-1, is KAGVTQTPRYLIKTRGQQVTLSCSPISGHRSVSWYQQTPGQGLQFLFEYFSETQRNKGNFPGRFSGRQFSNSRSEMNVSTLELGDSALYLCASSLGSATGTPFEAFFGQGTRLTVV.

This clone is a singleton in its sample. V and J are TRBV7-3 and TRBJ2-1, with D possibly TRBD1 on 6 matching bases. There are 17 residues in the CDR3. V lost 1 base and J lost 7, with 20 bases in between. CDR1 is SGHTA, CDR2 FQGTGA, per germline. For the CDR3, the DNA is TGTGCCAGCAGCTTAAGGACCGGGACACCGAATACTAATGAGCAGTTCTTC. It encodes CASSLRTGTPNTNEQFF.

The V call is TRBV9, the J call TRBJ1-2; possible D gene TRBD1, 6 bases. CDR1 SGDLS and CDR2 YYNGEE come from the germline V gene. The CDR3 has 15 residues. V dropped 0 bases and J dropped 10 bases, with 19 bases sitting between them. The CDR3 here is CASSVVGGGQSDYTF. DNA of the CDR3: TGTGCCAGCAGCGTAGTAGGGGGGGGGCAGTCCGACTACACCTTC.

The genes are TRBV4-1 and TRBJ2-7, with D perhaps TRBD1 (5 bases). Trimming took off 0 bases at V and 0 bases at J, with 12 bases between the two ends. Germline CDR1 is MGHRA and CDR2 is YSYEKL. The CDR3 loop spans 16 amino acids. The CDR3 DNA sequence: TGCGCCAGCAGCCAAGAATCAGAGACAGTCTCCTACGAGCAGTACTTC. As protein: CASSQESETVSYEQYF.

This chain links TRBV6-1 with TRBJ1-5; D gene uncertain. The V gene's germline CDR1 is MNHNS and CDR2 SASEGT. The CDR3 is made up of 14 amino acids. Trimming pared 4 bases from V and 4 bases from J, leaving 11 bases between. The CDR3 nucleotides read TGTGCCAGCAGTGTCCTCCCCCGTAATCAGCCCCAGCATTTT. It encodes CASSVLPRNQPQHF.

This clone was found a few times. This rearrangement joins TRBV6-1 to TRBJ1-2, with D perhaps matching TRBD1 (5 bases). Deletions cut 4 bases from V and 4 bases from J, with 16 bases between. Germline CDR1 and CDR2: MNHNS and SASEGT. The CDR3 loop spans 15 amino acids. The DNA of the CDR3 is TGTGCCAGCAGTGGCGGAAAGACAGTTAGCTATGGCTACACCTTC. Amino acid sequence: CASSGGKTVSYGYTF.

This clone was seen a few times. The CDR3 region has the DNA TGTGCCACCAGCAGAGACCAGGGAACCTACGAGCAGTACTTC. It codes for CATSRDQGTYEQYF. V usage is TRBV15 and J usage is TRBJ2-7, with D perhaps TRBD1 (5 bases). V was pared by 0 bases and J by 2 bases, with 8 bases between. This CDR3 is built from 14 residues. Germline CDR1 is LNHNV and CDR2 is YYDKDF (reference sequence). Full variable domain (remainder filled in from reference TRBV15 and TRBJ2-7): DAMVIQNPRYQVTQFGKPVTLSCSQTLNHNVMYWYQQKSSQAPKLLFHYYDKDFNNEADTPDNFQSRRPNTSFCFLDIRSPGLGDTAMYLCATSRDQGTYEQYFGPGTRLTVT.

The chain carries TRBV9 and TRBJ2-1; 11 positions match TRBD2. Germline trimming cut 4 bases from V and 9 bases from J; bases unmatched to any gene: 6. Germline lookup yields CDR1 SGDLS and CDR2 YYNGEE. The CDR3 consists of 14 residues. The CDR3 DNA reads TGTGCCAGCAGCCCCCCCGGGACTAGCGGTGAGCAGTTCTTC. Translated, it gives CASSPPGTSGEQFF.